The T cell receptor beta chain described here comes from a study of T cell responses to AZD1222 COVID-19 vaccine. General study results and limits: Researchers took repertoire samples only after the peak T cell response had come. The breadth and depth of Spike-specific TCRs increased once two AZD1222 doses had been given. Nearly half of the spike-specific TCRs reportedly recognize variant regions that carry no mutations.

This CDR3 has 13 amino acids. With respect to this clone: No antigen is known for it.

Generated by immunoSEQ multiplex PCR, the TCRdb table keeps only in-frame clones and is missing some. This sample has 100,000 to 120,000 clones, with over 75% found just once. This sequence originates from an adult in good health. Sequenced here: peripheral blood, sampled on day 0 of AZD1222 vaccination. This chain joins TRBV21-1 and TRBJ1-1; no DNA check was done on the table's D call, TRBD1. TRBV21-1 is tagged as a pseudogene. CDR3 DNA sequence: TGTGCCAGCAGAAACAGGGGTGACACTGAAGCTTTCTTT. This encodes CASRNRGDTEAFF.